The 26 T cell receptor beta chains in this list originate from one sample, sequenced in a study of shared clonotypes between healthy human individuals (dated by TCRdb to 2020 to 2022). Receptors were amplified or captured by the immunoSEQ multiplex PCR assay. TCRdb carries this immuneACCESS record with in-frame sequences only. Its versions omit some clonotypes, under half of them owing to an unresolved V gene in the studies checked, with the rest unexplained. In this sample the table shows 2 million to 2.5 million clones, around 90% of which occur a single time. Together, the top ten hold 0.3% to 0.45% of the sample. Sequencing used naive CD4+ T cells from PBMCs. What this sample's cell subset or site label stands for: CD45RA+ positively selected. The receptors were sampled from a man between 18 and 35 years old in good health. Some clones in this sample may be carry-over from other donors' samples.

The chain uses TRBV6-1 and TRBJ2-7; 8 bases align to TRBD1. CDR1 is MNHNS and CDR2 is SASEGT in the germline V gene. The V and J ends lost 5 bases and 2 bases, in that order; junction bases with no gene match: 8. The CDR3 contains 15 residues. The DNA of the CDR3 is TGTGCCAGCAGTTCCCTTAGGACAGGGACCTACGAGCAGTACTTC. Protein product: CASSSLRTGTYEQYF.

The chain recombines TRBV5-1 with TRBJ2-1; weak D call: TRBD1 (5 bases). CDR1 SGHRS and CDR2 YFSETQ come from the germline V gene. The CDR3 consists of 14 residues. Trimming shortened V by 6 bases and J by 3 bases, and 13 bases separated the two germline ends. The CDR3 DNA follows: TGCGCCAGCACACAGGAGCCCGTCTACAATGAGCAGTTCTTC. Protein sequence: CASTQEPVYNEQFF.

The chain couples TRBV14 to TRBJ1-5; 7 bases agree with TRBD1. In germline, CDR1 is SGHDN, CDR2 FVKESK. CDR3 length: 18 residues. V was pared by 2 bases and J by 0 bases, with 10 bases of the junction left unmatched. CDR3 DNA: TGTGCCAGCAGCCAAATAACCTCGGACAGGCGTAGCAATCAGCCCCAGCATTTT. Its translation is CASSQITSDRRSNQPQHF.

Concerning this clone itself: The sample holds other DNA sequences that translate to the same CDR3. The rearrangement links TRBV15 to TRBJ2-6; D gene unclear. The germline CDR1 and CDR2 sequences are LNHNV and YYDKDF (reference sequence). V lost 1 base and J 4 bases, leaving 5 bases between the germline ends. This CDR3 spans 14 amino acids. CDR3 region: CATSRVSGANVLTF. The CDR3 DNA sequence: TGTGCCACCAGCAGAGTATCCGGGGCCAACGTCCTGACTTTC.

This rearrangement joins TRBV28 to TRBJ1-2; D gene ambiguous. The CDR3 has 15 residues. Germline V CDR1 and CDR2: MDHEN, SYDVKM. V was trimmed by 3 bases and J by 4 bases, leaving 15 bases between them. The CDR3 coding sequence is TGTGCCAGCAGTTTCCCCCCAGGAAACCTCTATGGCTACACCTTC. Translation gives CASSFPPGNLYGYTF.

This chain links TRBV19 with TRBJ2-7, with a possible D match to TRBD1 (6 bases). The germline V gene encodes CDR1 LNHDA and CDR2 SQIVND (reference sequence). This CDR3 is 11 amino acids long. The V and J ends lost 7 bases and 8 bases respectively, with 12 bases between them. CDR3 bases: TGTGCCAGTACTGCCGGGACAAAGCAGTACTTC. It encodes CASTAGTKQYF.

The V and J genes are TRBV7-8 and TRBJ2-1; 15 nucleotides line up with TRBD2. Trimming at V came to 2 bases and at J to 3 bases, leaving 8 bases not matched to a gene. CDR1 is SGHVS, CDR2 FQNEAQ, per germline. The CDR3 runs 19 residues. CDR3 nucleotides: TGTGCCAGCAGCTTAACCCCGGGACTAGCGGGAGGCCTCTACAATGAGCAGTTCTTC. Translating it yields CASSLTPGLAGGLYNEQFF.

This sequence joins TRBV19 and TRBJ2-2; D perhaps matches TRBD1 (5 bases). The V gene's germline CDR1 is LNHDA and CDR2 SQIVND (reference sequence). V was pared by 8 bases and J by 7 bases, with 14 bases between. The CDR3 consists of 13 residues. CDR3 region: CASLGVVGGELFF. In DNA, the CDR3 is TGTGCCAGTTTAGGGGTGGTCGGCGGGGAGCTGTTTTTT.

The CDR3 region has the DNA TGTGCCAGCAGTTGGGGACAGCCCCGGCGGGAGACCCAGTACTTC. Translation gives CASSWGQPRRETQYF. J is TRBJ2-5 and V is TRBV28, with 7 bases lining up with TRBD1. There are 15 residues in the CDR3. The ends lost 4 bases at V and 5 bases at J; junction bases unmatched: 10. Germline values: CDR1 MDHEN, CDR2 SYDVKM.

For this clone: Distinct nucleotide sequences in the sample also encode this CDR3. For the CDR3, the DNA is TGCGCCAGCAGCTTTCAGGGGGGCCGGGACTACGAGCAGTACTTC. Translated: CASSFQGGRDYEQYF. This rearrangement joins TRBV5-1 to TRBJ2-7; D is possibly TRBD1 (7 bases). Germline assignment: CDR1 SGHRS and CDR2 YFSETQ. Trimming took 2 bases from V and 3 from J, leaving 15 bases between them. The CDR3 totals 15 residues.

The chain employs TRBV28 and TRBJ2-7; D ambiguous. Trimming pared 6 bases from V and 7 bases from J, leaving 10 bases between. From germline, CDR1 is MDHEN and CDR2 SYDVKM. The CDR3 length is 11 residues. The CDR3 nucleotides read TGTGCCAGCAGGTCCCCTGGGGAGCAGTACTTC. The encoded protein is CASRSPGEQYF. The full variable domain, its missing parts supplied by reference TRBV28 and TRBJ2-7, is DVKVTQSSRYLVKRTGEKVFLECVQDMDHENMFWYRQDPGLGLRLIYFSYDVKMKEKGDIPEGYSVSREKKERFSLILESASTNQTSMYLCASRSPGEQYFGPGTRLTVT.

The rearrangement uses TRBV7-3 and TRBJ2-1; 8 nucleotides align to TRBD1. The CDR3 consists of 15 residues. The junction had 3 bases not matched to a gene; V was cut back by 5 bases and J by 0 bases. Germline loops: CDR1 SGHTA, CDR2 FQGTGA. In nucleotides, the CDR3 is TGTGCCAGCAGCCGGACAGGGAGCTCCTACAATGAGCAGTTCTTC. It yields the protein CASSRTGSSYNEQFF.

This rearrangement joins TRBV10-3 to TRBJ2-7, with D tentatively TRBD1 or TRBD2 (6 bases each). This CDR3 is built from 14 residues. Trimming shortened V by 3 bases and J by 5 bases, and 14 bases separated the two germline ends. The V gene's germline CDR1 is ENHRY and CDR2 SYGVKD. The CDR3 bases are TGTGCCATCAGTGACATTCGAGGGGGGCACGAGCAGTACTTC. It is translated as CAISDIRGGHEQYF.

The V gene is TRBV5-8, the J gene TRBJ2-5, with 9 bases identical to TRBD1. The junction had 5 bases not matched to a gene; V was cut back by 5 bases and J by 3 bases. Per the germline V gene, CDR1 is SGHTS and CDR2 is YDEGEE. CDR3 length equals 14 residues. The CDR3 DNA sequence: TGTGCCAGCAGTTGGACAGGGGTTAAAGAGACCCAGTACTTC. Translating it yields CASSWTGVKETQYF.

As concerns this clone: The sample contains more than one DNA sequence encoding this CDR3. The chain carries TRBV7-9 and TRBJ2-3; no clear D. This CDR3 has 12 amino acids. From germline, CDR1 is SEHNR and CDR2 FQNEAQ (reference sequence). V was clipped by 2 bases and J by 5 bases, with 5 bases between them. CDR3 coding DNA: TGTGCCAGCAGCTTATCAGTAGATACGCAGTATTTT. It specifies CASSLSVDTQYF. The complete variable domain, with remaining parts taken from reference TRBV7-9 and TRBJ2-3, reads DTGVSQNPRHKITKRGQNVTFRCDPISEHNRLYWYRQTLGQGPEFLTYFQNEAQLEKSRLLSDRFSAERPKGSFSTLEIQRTEQGDSAMYLCASSLSVDTQYFGPGTRLTVL.

V gene TRBV5-1 combines with J gene TRBJ1-5; TRBD1 aligns across 7 bases. The V gene end was trimmed by 0 bases and the J gene end by 6 bases; junction bases not matched to a gene: 6. The germline V gene encodes CDR1 SGHRS and CDR2 YFSETQ. The CDR3 is made up of 15 amino acids. CDR3 sequence (DNA): TGCGCCAGCAGCTTGGAGGGGGCGCGTGGTCAGCCCCAGCATTTT. As protein: CASSLEGARGQPQHF. Together with reference TRBV5-1 and TRBJ1-5, the CDR3 gives the full variable domain: KAGVTQTPRYLIKTRGQQVTLSCSPISGHRSVSWYQQTPGQGLQFLFEYFSETQRNKGNFPGRFSGRQFSNSRSEMNVSTLELGDSALYLCASSLEGARGQPQHFGDGTRLSIL.

This chain connects TRBV5-1 to TRBJ2-3; D is possibly TRBD1 (6 bases). This CDR3 region has 15 residues. Trimming removed 2 bases at V and 0 bases at J, with 10 bases between. CDR1 is SGHRS, CDR2 YFSETQ, per germline. CDR3 in amino acids: CASSFTGSSTDTQYF. The DNA of the CDR3 is TGCGCCAGCAGCTTTACAGGGTCTAGCACAGATACGCAGTATTTT.

The chain couples TRBV4-2 to TRBJ2-7; 10 nucleotides match TRBD2. Germline V CDR1 and CDR2: LGHNA, YNFKEQ. Germline trimming cut 1 base from V and 2 bases from J; bases unmatched to any gene: 2. The CDR3 is 15 amino acids. The CDR3 nucleotides read TGTGCCAGCAGCCAAGTAACTAGCGGGACCTACGAGCAGTACTTC. Amino acid sequence: CASSQVTSGTYEQYF.

Details on this clone: Other DNA sequences in this sample translate to the same CDR3. The V call is TRBV5-1, the J call TRBJ1-1, with D hard to call. CDR1 is SGHRS, CDR2 YFSETQ, per germline. With 4 bases removed from V and 0 bases from J, the gap between germline ends came to 10 bases. This CDR3 has 14 residues. For the CDR3, the DNA is TGCGCCAGCAGCCTGGGGAATATGAACACTGAAGCTTTCTTT. Translating gives CASSLGNMNTEAFF.

The chain is built from TRBV2 and TRBJ1-1; D call uncertain. V was pared by 0 bases and J by 1 base, with 15 bases between. Germline V gene data show CDR1 as SNHLY and CDR2 as FYNNEI. This CDR3 has 17 residues. The CDR3 here is CASSEALFRVPNTEAFF. CDR3 nucleotide sequence: TGTGCCAGCAGTGAAGCGCTTTTCCGGGTCCCGAACACTGAAGCTTTCTTT.

The rearrangement joins TRBV18 to TRBJ2-3, with 8 bases aligning to TRBD2. The junction had 7 bases not matched to a gene; V was cut back by 1 base and J by 4 bases. Germline V gene sequence: CDR1 KGHSH, CDR2 LQKENI. The CDR3 runs to 16 residues. This CDR3 reads CASSPQAGGGPDTQYF. The CDR3 nucleotides are TGTGCCAGCTCACCACAGGCGGGAGGAGGGCCAGATACGCAGTATTTT. The whole variable domain, remainder taken from reference TRBV18 and TRBJ2-3, is NAGVMQNPRHLVRRRGQEARLRCSPMKGHSHVYWYRQLPEEGLKFMVYLQKENIIDESGMPKERFSAEFPKEGPSILRIQQVVRGDSAAYFCASSPQAGGGPDTQYFGPGTRLTVL.

The chain is built from TRBV5-5 and TRBJ2-7, with 9 bases fitting TRBD2. J lost 5 bases, V lost 0 bases, and 6 bases had no gene match. Per germline, CDR1 SGHKS and CDR2 YYEKEE (reference sequence). The CDR3 runs to 15 residues. The CDR3 nucleotides are TGTGCCAGCAGCTTGGTGGTAGCGGGAGCCCACGAGCAGTACTTC. This gives the protein CASSLVVAGAHEQYF.

V is TRBV7-8 and J is TRBJ1-1, with 7 positions matching TRBD1. Germline CDR1 is SGHVS and CDR2 is FQNEAQ. Unmatched junction bases numbered 2, after V lost 4 bases and J lost 3 bases. The CDR3 has 13 amino acids. This CDR3 is CASSSDRDTEAFF. The CDR3, as DNA: TGTGCCAGCAGCTCTGACAGGGACACTGAAGCTTTCTTT.

A single count supports this clone. The chain couples TRBV7-2 to TRBJ2-7; D is unclear. CDR3 length equals 14 residues. The germline V gene encodes CDR1 SGHTA and CDR2 FQGNSA. Trimming took 5 bases from V and 6 from J, leaving 17 bases between them. The CDR3 DNA reads as TGTGCCAGCAGCCAAGAAGCCCCTGTGGGCGAGCAGTACTTC. Protein: CASSQEAPVGEQYF.

The rearrangement uses TRBV5-1 and TRBJ2-5; D assignment may be TRBD1 or TRBD2 (6 bases each). Germline V CDR1 and CDR2: SGHRS, YFSETQ. The CDR3 consists of 16 residues. Deletions cut 4 bases from V and 4 bases from J, with 20 bases between. CDR3 sequence: CASSPTVGAGLETQYF. The CDR3 DNA reads TGCGCCAGCAGCCCGACCGTGGGGGCGGGACTAGAGACCCAGTACTTC.

The V call is TRBV5-1, the J call TRBJ1-2; D may be TRBD1 (5 bases). Trimming left V 4 bases short and J 4 bases short, with 17 bases between. The CDR3 contains 15 residues. CDR1 SGHRS and CDR2 YFSETQ come from the germline V gene. DNA for the CDR3: TGCGCCAGCAGCATGGAGGGGTCTCAGGGCTATGGCTACACCTTC. This sequence encodes CASSMEGSQGYGYTF.